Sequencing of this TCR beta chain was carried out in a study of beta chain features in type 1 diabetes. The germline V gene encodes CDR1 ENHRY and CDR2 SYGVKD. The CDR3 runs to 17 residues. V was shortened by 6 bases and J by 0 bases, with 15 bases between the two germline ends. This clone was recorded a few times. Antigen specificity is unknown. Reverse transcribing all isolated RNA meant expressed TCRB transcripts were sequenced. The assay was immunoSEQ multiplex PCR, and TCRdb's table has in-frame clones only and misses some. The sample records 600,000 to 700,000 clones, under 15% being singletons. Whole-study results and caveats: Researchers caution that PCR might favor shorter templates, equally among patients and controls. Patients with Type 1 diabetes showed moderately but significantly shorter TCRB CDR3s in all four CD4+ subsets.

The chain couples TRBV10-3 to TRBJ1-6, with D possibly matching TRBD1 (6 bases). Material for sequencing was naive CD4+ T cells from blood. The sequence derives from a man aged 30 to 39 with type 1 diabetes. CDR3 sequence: CAISQGSAGSYNSPLHF. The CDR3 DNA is TGTGCCATCAGCCAGGGGAGCGCCGGCTCCTATAATTCACCCCTCCACTTT.